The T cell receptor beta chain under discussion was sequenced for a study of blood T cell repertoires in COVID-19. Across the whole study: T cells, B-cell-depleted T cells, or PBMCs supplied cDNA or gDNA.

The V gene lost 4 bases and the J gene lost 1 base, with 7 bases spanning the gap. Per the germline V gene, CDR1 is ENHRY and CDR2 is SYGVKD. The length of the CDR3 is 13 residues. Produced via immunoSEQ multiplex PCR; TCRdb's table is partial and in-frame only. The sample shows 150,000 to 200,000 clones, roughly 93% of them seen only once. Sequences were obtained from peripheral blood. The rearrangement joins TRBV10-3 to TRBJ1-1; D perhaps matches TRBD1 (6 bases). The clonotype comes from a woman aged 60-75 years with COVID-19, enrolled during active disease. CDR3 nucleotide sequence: TGTGCCATCAGTGGGGGACAGAACACTGAAGCTTTCTTT. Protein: CAISGGQNTEAFF.